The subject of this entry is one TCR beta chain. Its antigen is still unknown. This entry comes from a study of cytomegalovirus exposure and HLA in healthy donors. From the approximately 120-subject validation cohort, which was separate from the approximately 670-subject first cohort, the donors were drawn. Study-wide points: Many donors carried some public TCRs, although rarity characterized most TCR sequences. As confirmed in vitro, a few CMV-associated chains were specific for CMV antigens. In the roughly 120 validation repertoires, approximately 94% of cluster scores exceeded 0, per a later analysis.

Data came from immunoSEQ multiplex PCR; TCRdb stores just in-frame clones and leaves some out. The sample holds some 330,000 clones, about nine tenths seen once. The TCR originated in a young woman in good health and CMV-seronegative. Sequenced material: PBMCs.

The DNA for the CDR3 is TGTGCCAGCAGCACCGGGACAGGGAAATCCGAGCAGTACTTC. Its protein is CASSTGTGKSEQYF. The chain couples TRBV7-3 to TRBJ2-7; 9 bases fit TRBD1. The germline V gene encodes CDR1 SGHTA and CDR2 FQGTGA. J was trimmed by 6 bases and V by 5 bases; bases with no gene match: 8. The CDR3 has 14 amino acids.